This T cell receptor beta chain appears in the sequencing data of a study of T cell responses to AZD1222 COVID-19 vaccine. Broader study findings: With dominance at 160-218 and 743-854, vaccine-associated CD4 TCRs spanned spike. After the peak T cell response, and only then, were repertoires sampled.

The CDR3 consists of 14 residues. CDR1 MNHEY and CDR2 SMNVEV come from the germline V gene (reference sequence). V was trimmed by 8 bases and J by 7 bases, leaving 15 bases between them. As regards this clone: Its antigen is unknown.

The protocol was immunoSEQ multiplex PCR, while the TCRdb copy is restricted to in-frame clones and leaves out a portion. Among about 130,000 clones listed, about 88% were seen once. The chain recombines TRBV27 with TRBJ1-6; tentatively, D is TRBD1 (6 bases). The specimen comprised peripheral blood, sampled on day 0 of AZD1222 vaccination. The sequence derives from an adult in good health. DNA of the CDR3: TGTGCCAGCGGGCCCAGGGGTTGGAATTCACCCCTCCACTTT. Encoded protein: CASGPRGWNSPLHF.